This TCR beta chain emerged from a study of Tregs in tolerant kidney transplant recipients. Whole-study context: Mixed chimerism was transient after nonmyeloablative marrow transplants from related graft donors. Study results and caveats: Nucleotide sequences could not be compared across some patients' samples due to primer changes. Tregs expanded with activated donor B cells seemed most donor-specific.

CD4+CD25+CD127- Tregs, CD4+CD25- non-Tregs, CD4 and CD8 cells were sorted. A remark on this clone: What it binds is not known. Read data end 3 residues before the CDR3 end; the end is taken from the germline J gene.

The germline V gene has CDR1 LNHDA and CDR2 SQIVND (reference sequence). This CDR3 spans 15 amino acids. Clones were sequenced by immunoSEQ multiplex PCR, and TCRdb holds only the in-frame ones, with some missing. The repertoire table contains about 52,000 clones. Sample: CD4+ T cells from blood, taken before the transplant. The source of this sequence is a human donor who received a combined kidney and bone marrow transplant. The gene calls are TRBV19 and TRBJ1-2; 9 nucleotides align to TRBD1. CDR3 in amino acids: CASSIDRTGAGGYTF. The CDR3 DNA, read in part, is TGTGCCAGTAGTATAGATAGGACAGGGGCCGGCGGC. Filled out from reference TRBV19 and TRBJ1-2, the complete variable domain reads DGGITQSPKYLFRKEGQNVTLSCEQNLNHDAMYWYRQDPGQGLRLIYYSQIVNDFQKGDIAEGYSVSREKKESFPLTVTSAQKNPTAFYLCASSIDRTGAGGYTFGSGTRLTVV.